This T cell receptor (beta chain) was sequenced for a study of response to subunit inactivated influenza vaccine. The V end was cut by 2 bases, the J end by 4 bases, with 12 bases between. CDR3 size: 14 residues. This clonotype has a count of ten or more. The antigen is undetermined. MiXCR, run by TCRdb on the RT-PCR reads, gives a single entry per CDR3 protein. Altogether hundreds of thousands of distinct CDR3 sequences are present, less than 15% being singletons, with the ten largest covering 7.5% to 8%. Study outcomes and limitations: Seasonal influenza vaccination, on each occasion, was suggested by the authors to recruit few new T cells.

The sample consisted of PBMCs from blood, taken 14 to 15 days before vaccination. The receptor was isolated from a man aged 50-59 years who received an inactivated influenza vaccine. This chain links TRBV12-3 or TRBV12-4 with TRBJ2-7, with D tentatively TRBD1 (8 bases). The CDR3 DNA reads TGTGCCAGCAGTTTAACAGGGGGGGGGTACGAGCAGTACTTC. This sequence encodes CASSLTGGGYEQYF.